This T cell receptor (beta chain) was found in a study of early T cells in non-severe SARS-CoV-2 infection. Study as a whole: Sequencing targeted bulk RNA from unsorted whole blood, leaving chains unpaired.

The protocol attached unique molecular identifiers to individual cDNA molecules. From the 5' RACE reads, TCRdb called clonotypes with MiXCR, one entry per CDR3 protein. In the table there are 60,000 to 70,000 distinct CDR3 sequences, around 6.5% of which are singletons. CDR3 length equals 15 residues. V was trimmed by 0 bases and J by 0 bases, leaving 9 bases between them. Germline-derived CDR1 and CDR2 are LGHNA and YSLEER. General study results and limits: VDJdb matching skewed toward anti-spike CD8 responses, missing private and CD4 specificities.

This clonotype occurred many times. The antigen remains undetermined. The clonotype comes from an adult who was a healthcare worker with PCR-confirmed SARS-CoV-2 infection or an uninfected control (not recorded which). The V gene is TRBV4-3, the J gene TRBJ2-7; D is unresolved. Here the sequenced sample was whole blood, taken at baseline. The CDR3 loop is CASSQEHGPSYEQYF. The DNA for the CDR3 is TGCGCCAGCAGCCAAGAGCACGGGCCCTCCTACGAGCAGTACTTC.